The present entry profiles one TCR beta chain with its context. As yet, its antigen is unknown. It was into CD45RA+ naive and CD45RA-negative memory subsets that the CD4+ cells were split. The data are from a study of shared clonotypes between healthy human individuals. The CDR3 extends over 14 amino acids. V dropped 6 bases and J dropped 9; count of bases not matched to a gene: 13. Germline V CDR1 and CDR2: MNHEY, SVGAGI. General study findings and limits: Across subsets, estimated richness was generally greater for naive than for memory populations.

Sequencing was performed with immunoSEQ multiplex PCR; in TCRdb, only in-frame clones are kept and a portion is missing. The data contain a few hundred thousand clones, about 69% of them singletons. This clonotype originated in a man aged 25 to 45 in good health. What was sequenced was memory CD4+ T cells sorted from blood. The sample's subset: CD45RA-negative fraction. The chain joins TRBV6-5 to TRBJ2-5; 7 bases map to TRBD1. CDR3 nucleotide sequence: TGTGCCAGCAGCCAGGGGGACACCCCAGGGGCCCAGTACTTC. Its protein is CASSQGDTPGAQYF.